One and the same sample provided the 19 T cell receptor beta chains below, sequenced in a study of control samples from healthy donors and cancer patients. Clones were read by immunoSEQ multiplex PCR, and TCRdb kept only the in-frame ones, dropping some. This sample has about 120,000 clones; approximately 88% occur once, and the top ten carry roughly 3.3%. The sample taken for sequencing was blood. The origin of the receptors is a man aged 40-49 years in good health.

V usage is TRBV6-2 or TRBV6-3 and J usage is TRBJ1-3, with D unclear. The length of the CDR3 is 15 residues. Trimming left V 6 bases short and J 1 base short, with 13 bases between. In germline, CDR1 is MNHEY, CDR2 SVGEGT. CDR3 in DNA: TGTGCCAGCAGCCACGAGGCGGGATCTGGAAACACCATATATTTT. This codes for CASSHEAGSGNTIYF.

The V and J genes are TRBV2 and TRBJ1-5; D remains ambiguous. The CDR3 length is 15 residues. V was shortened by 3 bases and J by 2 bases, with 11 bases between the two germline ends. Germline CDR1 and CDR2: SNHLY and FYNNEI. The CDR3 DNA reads TGTGCCAGCAGTGACTGGGGTGTCGGCAATCAGCCCCAGCATTTT. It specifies CASSDWGVGNQPQHF.

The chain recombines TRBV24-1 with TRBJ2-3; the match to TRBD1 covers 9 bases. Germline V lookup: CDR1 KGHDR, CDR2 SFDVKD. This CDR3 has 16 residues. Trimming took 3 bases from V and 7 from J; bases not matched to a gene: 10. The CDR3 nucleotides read TGTGCCACCAGTGATCCCCGGGACAGGGAGTTGAATACGCAGTATTTT. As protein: CATSDPRDRELNTQYF.

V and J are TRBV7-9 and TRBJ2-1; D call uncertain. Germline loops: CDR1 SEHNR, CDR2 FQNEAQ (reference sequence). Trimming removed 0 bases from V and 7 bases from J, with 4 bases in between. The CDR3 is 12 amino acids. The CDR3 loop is CASSLARNEQFF. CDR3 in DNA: TGTGCCAGCAGCTTAGCAAGAAATGAGCAGTTCTTC.

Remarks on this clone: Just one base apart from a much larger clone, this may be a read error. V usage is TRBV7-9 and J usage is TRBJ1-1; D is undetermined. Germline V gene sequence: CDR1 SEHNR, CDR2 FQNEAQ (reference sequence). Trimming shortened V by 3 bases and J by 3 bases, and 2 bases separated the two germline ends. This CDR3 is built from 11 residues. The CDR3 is CASSFHTEAFF. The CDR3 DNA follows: TGTGCCAGCAGCTTCCACACTGAAGCTTTCTTT.

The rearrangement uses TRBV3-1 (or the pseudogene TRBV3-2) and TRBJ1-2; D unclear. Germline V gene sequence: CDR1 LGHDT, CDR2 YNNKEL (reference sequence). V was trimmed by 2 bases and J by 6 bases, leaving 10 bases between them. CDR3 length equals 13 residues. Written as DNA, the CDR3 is TGTGCCAGCAGCCAACTGTTAGGCCATGGCTACACCTTC. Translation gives CASSQLLGHGYTF.

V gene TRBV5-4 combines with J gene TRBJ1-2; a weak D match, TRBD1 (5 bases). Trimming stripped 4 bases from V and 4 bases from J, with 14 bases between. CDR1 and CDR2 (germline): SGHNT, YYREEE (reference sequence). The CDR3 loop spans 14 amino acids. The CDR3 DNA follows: TGTGCCAGCAGCCCGGGAGCAGGGACCTATGGCTACACCTTC. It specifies CASSPGAGTYGYTF.

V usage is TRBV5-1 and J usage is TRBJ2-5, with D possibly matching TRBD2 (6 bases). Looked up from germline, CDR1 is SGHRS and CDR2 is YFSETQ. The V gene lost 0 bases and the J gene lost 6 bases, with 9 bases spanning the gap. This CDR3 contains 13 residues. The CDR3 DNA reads TGCGCCAGCAGCTTGGGCGGGGCCCAGACCCAGTACTTC. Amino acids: CASSLGGAQTQYF. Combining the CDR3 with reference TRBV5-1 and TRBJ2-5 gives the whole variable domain KAGVTQTPRYLIKTRGQQVTLSCSPISGHRSVSWYQQTPGQGLQFLFEYFSETQRNKGNFPGRFSGRQFSNSRSEMNVSTLELGDSALYLCASSLGGAQTQYFGPGTRLLVL.

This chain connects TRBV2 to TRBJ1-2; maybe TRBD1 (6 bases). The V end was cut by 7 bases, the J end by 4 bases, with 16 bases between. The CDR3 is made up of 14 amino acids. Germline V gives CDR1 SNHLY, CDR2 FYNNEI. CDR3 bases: TGTGCCAGCACCCAAGGGGGGGGTGGCTATGGCTACACCTTC. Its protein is CASTQGGGGYGYTF.

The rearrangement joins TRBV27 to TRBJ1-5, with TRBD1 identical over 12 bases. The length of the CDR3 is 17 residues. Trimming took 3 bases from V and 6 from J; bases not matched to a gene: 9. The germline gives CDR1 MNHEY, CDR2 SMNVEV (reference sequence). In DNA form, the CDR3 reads TGTGCCAGCAGTTTGGTAGCCGGGACAGGGGGCGTTCAGCCCCAGCATTTT. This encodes CASSLVAGTGGVQPQHF.

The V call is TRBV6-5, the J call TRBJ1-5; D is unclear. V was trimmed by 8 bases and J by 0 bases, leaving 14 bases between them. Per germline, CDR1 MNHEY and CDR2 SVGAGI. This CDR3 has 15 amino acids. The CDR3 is CASAEQGISNQPQHF. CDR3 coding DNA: TGTGCCAGCGCGGAGCAAGGGATTAGCAATCAGCCCCAGCATTTT.

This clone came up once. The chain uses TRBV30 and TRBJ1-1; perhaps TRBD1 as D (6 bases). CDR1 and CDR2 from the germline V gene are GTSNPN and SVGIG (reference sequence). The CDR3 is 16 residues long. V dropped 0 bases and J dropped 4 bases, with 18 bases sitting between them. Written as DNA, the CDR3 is TGTGCCTGGAGTGTAAAATCGGGGGGCGGAAGCACTGAAGCTTTCTTT. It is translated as CAWSVKSGGGSTEAFF.

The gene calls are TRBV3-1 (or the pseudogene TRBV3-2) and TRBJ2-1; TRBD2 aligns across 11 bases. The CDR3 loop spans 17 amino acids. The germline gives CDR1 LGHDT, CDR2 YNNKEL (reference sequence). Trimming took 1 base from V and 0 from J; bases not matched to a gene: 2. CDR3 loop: CASSQVLAGGSYNEQFF. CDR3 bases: TGTGCCAGCAGCCAAGTGCTAGCGGGGGGCTCCTACAATGAGCAGTTCTTC.

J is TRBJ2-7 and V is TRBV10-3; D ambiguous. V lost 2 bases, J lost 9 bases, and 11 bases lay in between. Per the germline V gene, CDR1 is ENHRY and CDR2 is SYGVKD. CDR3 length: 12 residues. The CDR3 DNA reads TGTGCCATCAGTGAGGTGTCTCGCGTGCAGTACTTC. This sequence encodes CAISEVSRVQYF.

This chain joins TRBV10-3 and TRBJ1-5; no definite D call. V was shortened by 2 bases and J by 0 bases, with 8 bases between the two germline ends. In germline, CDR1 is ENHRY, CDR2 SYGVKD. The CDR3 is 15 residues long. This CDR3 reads CAISEGSNSNQPQHF. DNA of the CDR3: TGTGCCATCAGTGAGGGGAGTAATAGCAATCAGCCCCAGCATTTT.

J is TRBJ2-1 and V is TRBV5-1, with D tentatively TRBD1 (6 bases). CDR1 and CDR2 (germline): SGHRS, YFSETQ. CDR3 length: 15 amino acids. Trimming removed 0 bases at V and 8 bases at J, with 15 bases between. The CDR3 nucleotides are TGCGCCAGCAGCTTGGCCGTACAGGGCAGGGATGAGCAGTTCTTC. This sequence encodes CASSLAVQGRDEQFF.

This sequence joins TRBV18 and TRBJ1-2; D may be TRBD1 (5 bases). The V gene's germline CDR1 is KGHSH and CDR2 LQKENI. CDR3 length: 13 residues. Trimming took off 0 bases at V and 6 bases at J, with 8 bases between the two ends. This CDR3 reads CASSPPEGNGYTF. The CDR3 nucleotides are TGTGCCAGCTCACCACCAGAGGGGAATGGCTACACCTTC.

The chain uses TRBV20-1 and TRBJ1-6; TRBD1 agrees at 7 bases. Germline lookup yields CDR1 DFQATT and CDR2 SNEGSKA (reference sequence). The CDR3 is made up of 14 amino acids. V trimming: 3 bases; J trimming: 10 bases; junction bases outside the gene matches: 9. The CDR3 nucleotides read TGCAGTGCTAGTGGGGACAGTCACGAGTCACCCCTCCACTTT. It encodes CSASGDSHESPLHF.

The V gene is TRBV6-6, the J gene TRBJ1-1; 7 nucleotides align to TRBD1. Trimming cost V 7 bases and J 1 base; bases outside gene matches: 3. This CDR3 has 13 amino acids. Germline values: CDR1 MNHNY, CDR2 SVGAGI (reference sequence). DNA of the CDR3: TGTGCCAGCAAACAGGGGAGGAACACTGAAGCTTTCTTT. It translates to CASKQGRNTEAFF.